This TCR beta chain originates from a study of regulatory T cells in long-lasting Graves disease. Whole-study context: The study counted Graves' disease as persistent given over 5 years of antithyroid drugs and positive TSH receptor antibodies. Findings of the study overall: The study found lower TCR diversity in persistent Graves' patients than in newly diagnosed ones.

Time point in this sample: persistent/refractory GD, antithyroid drugs over 5 years with positive TRAb. The authors made the TCR library using RNA they extracted from PBMCs. This CDR3 is 18 amino acids long. The V gene's germline CDR1 is MNHGY and CDR2 SVAAGI. The ends lost 3 bases at V and 6 bases at J; junction bases unmatched: 11. Building the TCR beta libraries relied on iRepertoire HTBI primers, and CDR3 regions underwent Arm-PCR. Authors' data handling: From all samples, identification returned 12 to 15 TRBJ and about 63 TRBV segments. TCRdb reprocessed the multiplex PCR reads via MiXCR and lists one record per CDR3 protein. V and J calls and clone size were set by TCRdb, not the authors. The repertoire holds under 500,000 distinct CDR3 sequences, with around 20% as singletons. This clonotype has at least ten counts. The target antigen is unknown.

The sequence was collected from a female donor with Graves disease. The material was peripheral blood mononuclear cells (PBMCs), obtained when the disease was refractory, from a patient treated with antithyroid drugs. V gene TRBV6-9 combines with J gene TRBJ2-2; 12 bases agree with TRBD1. The CDR3 reads CASSYRHPGQGASGELFF. The CDR3 DNA follows: TGTGCCAGCAGTTACCGTCACCCGGGACAGGGGGCTTCCGGGGAGCTGTTTTTT.